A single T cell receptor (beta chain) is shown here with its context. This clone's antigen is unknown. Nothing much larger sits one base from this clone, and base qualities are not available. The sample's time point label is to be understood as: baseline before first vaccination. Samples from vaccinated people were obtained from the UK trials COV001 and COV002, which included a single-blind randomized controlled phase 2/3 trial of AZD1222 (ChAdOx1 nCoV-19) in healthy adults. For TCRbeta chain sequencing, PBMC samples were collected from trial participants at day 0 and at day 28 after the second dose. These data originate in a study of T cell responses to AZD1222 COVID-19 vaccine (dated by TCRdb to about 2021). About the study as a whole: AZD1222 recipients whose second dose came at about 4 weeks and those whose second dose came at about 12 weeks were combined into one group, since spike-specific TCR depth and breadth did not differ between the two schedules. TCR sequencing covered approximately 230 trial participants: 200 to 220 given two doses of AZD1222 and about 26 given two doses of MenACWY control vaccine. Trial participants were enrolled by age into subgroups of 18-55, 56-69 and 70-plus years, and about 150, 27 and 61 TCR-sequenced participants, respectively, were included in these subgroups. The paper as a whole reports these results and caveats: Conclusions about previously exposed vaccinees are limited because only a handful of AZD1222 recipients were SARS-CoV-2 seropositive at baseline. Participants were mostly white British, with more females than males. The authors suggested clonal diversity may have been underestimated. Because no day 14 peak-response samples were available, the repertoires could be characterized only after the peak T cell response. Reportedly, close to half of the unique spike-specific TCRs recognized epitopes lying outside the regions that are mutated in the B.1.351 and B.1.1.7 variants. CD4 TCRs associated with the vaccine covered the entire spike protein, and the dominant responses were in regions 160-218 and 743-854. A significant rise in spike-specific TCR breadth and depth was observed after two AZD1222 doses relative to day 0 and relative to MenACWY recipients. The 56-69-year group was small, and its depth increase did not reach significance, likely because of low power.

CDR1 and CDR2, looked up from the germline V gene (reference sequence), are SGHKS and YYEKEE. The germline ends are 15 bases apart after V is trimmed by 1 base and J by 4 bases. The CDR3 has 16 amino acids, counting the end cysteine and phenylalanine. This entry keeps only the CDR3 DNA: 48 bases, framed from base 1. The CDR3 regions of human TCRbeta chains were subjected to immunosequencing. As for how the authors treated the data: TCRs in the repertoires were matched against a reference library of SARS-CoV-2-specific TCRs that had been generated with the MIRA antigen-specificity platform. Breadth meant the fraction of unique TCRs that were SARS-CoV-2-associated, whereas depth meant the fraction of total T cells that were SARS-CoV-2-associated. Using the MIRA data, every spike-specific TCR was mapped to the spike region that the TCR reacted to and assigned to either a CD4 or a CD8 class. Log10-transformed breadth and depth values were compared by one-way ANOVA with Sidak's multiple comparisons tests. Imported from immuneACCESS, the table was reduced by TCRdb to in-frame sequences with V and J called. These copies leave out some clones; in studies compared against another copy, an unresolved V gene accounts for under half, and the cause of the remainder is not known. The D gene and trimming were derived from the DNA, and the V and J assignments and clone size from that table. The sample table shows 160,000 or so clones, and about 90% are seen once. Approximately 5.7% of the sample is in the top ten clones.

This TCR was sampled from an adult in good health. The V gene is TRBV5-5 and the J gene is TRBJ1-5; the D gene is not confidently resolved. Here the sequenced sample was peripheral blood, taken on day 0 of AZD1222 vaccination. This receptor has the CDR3 CASSLMVQTGNQPQHF. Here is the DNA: TGTGCCAGCAGCTTGATGGTCCAGACCGGGAATCAGCCCCAGCATTTT.